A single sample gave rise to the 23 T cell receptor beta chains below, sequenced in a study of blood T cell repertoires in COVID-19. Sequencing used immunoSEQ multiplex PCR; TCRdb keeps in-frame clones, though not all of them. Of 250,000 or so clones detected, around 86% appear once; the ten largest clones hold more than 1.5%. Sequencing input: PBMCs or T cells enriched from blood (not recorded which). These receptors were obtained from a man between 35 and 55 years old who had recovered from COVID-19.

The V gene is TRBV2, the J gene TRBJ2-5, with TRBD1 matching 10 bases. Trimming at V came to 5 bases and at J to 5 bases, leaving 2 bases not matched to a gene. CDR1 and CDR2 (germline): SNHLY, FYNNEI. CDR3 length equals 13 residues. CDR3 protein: CASSWDRGETQYF. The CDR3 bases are TGTGCCAGCAGTTGGGACAGGGGCGAGACCCAGTACTTC. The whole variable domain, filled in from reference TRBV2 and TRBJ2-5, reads EPEVTQTPSHQVTQMGQEVILRCVPISNHLYFYWYRQILGQKVEFLVSFYNNEISEKSEIFDDQFSVERPDGSNFTLKIRSTKLEDSAMYFCASSWDRGETQYFGPGTRLLVL.

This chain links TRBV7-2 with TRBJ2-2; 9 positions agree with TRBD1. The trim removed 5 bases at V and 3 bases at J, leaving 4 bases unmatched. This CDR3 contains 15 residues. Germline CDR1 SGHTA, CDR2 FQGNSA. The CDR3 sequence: CASSPGTGYTGELFF. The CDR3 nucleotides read TGTGCCAGCAGCCCCGGGACAGGGTACACCGGGGAGCTGTTTTTT.

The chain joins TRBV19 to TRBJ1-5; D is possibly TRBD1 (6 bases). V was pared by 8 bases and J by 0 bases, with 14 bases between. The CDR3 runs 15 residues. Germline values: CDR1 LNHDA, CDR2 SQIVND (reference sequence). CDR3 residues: CASSGTRYSNQPQHF. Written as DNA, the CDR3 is TGTGCCAGTTCCGGGACAAGATATAGCAATCAGCCCCAGCATTTT.

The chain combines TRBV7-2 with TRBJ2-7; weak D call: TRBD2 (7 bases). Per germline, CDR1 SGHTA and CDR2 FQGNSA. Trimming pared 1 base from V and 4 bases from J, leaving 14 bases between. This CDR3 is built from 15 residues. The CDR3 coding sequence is TGTGCCAGCAGCTTAGTGGGGGGGCCTTCATACGAGCAGTACTTC. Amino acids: CASSLVGGPSYEQYF.

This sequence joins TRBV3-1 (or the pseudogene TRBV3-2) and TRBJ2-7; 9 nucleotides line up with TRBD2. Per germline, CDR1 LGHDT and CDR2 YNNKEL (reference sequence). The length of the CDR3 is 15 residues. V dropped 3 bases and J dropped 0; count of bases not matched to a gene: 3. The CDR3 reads CASSHPSGDSYEQYF. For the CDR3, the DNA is TGTGCCAGCAGCCACCCTAGCGGGGACTCCTACGAGCAGTACTTC.

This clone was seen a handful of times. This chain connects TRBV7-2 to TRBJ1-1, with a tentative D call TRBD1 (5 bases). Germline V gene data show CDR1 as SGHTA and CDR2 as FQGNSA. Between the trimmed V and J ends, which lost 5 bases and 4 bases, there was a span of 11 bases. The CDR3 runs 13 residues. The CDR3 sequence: CASSMTEFTEAFF. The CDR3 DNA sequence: TGTGCCAGCAGCATGACAGAATTCACTGAAGCTTTCTTT.

The DNA of the CDR3 is TGTGCCAGCAGCGTAGTTGGCAGGGAAGCCTATGGCTACACCTTC. Translating it yields CASSVVGREAYGYTF. J is TRBJ1-2 and V is TRBV9, with D tentatively TRBD1 (5 bases). This CDR3 has 15 residues. Trimming left V 0 bases short and J 4 bases short, with 13 bases between. The germline V gene has CDR1 SGDLS and CDR2 YYNGEE.

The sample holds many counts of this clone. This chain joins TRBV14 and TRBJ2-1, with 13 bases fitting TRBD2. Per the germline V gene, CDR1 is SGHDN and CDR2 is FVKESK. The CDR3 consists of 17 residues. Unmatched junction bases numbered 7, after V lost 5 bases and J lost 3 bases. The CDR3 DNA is TGTGCCAGCAGCTCAGGAGGGACTAGCGGGATCTACAATGAGCAGTTCTTC. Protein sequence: CASSSGGTSGIYNEQFF.

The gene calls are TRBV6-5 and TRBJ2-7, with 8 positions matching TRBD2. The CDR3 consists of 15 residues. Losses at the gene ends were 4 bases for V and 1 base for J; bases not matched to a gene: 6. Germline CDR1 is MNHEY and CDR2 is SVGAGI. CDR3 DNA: TGTGCCAGCAGTTTTAGCGGGGACCTGTCCTACGAGCAGTACTTC. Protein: CASSFSGDLSYEQYF.

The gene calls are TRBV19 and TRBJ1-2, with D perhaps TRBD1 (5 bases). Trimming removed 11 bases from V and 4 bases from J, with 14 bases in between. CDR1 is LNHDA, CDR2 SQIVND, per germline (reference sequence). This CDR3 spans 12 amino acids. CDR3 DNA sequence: TGTGCCGCGGGGACTCTGAGCTATGGCTACACCTTC. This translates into CAAGTLSYGYTF.

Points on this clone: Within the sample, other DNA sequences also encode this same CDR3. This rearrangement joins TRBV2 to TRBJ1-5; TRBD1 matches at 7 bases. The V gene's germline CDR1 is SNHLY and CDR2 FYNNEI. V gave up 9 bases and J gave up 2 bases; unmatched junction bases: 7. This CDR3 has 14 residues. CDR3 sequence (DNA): TGTGCCAGTAGGGACAGAGTGGGCAATCAGCCCCAGCATTTT. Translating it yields CASRDRVGNQPQHF.

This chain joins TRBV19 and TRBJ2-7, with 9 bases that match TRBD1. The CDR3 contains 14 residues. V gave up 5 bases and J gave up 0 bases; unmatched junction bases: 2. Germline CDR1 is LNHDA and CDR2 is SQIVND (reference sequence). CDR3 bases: TGTGCCAGTAGTTGGGACAGGGCCTCCTACGAGCAGTACTTC. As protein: CASSWDRASYEQYF.

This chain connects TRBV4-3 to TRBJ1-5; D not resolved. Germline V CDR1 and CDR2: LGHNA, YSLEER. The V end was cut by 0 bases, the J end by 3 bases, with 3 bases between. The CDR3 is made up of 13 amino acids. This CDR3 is CASSQDINQPQHF. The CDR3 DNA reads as TGCGCCAGCAGCCAAGATATCAATCAGCCCCAGCATTTT.

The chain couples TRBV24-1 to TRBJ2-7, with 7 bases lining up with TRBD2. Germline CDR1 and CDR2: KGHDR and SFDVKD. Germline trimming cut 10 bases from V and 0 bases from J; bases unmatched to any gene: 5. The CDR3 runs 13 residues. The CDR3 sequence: CATEGGISYEQYF. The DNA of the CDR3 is TGTGCCACAGAGGGAGGGATCTCCTACGAGCAGTACTTC.

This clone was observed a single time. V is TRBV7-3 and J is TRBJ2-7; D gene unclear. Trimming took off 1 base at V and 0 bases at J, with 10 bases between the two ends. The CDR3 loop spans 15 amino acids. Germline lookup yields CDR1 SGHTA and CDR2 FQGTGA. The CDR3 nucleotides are TGTGCCAGCAGCTTAATGGCCGCCGCCTCCTACGAGCAGTACTTC. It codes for CASSLMAAASYEQYF.

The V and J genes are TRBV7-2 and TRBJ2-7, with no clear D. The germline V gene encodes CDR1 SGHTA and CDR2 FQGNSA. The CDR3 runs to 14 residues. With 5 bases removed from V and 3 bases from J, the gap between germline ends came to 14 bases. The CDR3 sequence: CASSPASYIYEQYF. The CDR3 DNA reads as TGTGCCAGCAGCCCCGCCAGTTACATCTACGAGCAGTACTTC.

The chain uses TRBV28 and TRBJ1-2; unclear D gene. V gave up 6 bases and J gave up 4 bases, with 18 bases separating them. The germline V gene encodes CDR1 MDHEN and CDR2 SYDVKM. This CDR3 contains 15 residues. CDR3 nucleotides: TGTGCCAGCAGCCTACCCCTCGGGAGCCCCTATGGCTACACCTTC. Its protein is CASSLPLGSPYGYTF.

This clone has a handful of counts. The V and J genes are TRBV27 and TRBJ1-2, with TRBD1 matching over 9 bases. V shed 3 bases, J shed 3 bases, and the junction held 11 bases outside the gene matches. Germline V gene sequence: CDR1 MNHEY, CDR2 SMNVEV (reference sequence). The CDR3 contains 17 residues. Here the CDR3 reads CASSLRGQGDGHYGYTF. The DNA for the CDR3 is TGTGCCAGCAGTTTGCGGGGACAGGGAGACGGTCACTATGGCTACACCTTC.

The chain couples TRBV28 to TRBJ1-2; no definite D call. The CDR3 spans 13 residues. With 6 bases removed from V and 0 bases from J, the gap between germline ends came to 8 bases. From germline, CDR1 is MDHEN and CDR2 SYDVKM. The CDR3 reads CASRALTNYGYTF. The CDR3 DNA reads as TGTGCCAGCAGAGCCCTCACTAACTATGGCTACACCTTC.

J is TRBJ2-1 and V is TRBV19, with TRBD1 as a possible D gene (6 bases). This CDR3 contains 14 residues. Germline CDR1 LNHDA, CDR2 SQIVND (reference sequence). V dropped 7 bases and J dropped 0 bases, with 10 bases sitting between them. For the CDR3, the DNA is TGTGCCAGTAATCTAGGGGGCTCCTACAATGAGCAGTTCTTC. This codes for CASNLGGSYNEQFF.

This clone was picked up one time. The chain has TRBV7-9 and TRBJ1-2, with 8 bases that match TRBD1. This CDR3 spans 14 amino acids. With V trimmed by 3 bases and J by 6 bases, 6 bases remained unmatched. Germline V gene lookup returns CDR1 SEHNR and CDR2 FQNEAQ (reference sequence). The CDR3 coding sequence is TGTGCCAGCAGCTTCCAGGACAGGGTGGATGGCTACACCTTC. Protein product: CASSFQDRVDGYTF.

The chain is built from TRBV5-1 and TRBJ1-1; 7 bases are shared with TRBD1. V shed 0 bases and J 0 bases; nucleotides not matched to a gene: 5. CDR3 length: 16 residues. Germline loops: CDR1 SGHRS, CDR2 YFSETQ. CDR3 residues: CASSLGQGGVNTEAFF. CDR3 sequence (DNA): TGCGCCAGCAGCTTGGGGCAGGGGGGTGTGAACACTGAAGCTTTCTTT.

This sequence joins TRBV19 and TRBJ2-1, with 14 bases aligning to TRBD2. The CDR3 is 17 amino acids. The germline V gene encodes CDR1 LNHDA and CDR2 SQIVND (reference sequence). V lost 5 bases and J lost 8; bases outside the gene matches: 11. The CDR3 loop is CASSAERTSGRLHEQFF. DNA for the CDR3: TGTGCCAGTAGTGCCGAACGGACTAGCGGGAGGCTCCATGAGCAGTTCTTC.